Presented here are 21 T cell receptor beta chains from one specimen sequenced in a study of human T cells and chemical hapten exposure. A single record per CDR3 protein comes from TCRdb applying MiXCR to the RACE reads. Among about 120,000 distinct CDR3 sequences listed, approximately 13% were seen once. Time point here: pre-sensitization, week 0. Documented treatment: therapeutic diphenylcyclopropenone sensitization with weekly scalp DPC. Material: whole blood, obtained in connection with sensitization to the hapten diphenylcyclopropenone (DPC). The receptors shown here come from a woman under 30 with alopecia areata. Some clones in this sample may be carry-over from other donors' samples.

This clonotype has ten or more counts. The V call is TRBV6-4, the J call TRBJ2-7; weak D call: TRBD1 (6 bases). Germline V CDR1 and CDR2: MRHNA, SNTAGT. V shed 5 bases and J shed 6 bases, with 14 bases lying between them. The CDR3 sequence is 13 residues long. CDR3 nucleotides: TGTGCCAGCAGTTCGGACAGAGAGGGCGAGCAGTACTTC. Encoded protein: CASSSDREGEQYF.

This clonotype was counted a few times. CDR3 sequence reads: CASSFLAGGAGDTQYF. CDR3 DNA: TGTGCCAGCAGCTTCCTGGCGGGGGGGGCCGGAGATACGCAGTATTTT. The rearrangement joins TRBV7-2 to TRBJ2-3; TRBD2 matches 9 bases. CDR1 and CDR2 from the germline V gene are SGHTA and FQGNSA. Trimming took 3 bases from V and 5 from J; bases not matched to a gene: 9. The CDR3 loop spans 16 amino acids.

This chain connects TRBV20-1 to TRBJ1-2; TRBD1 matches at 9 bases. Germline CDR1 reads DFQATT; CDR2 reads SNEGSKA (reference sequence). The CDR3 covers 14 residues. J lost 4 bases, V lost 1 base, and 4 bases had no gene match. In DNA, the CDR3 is TGCAGTGCTAGAGTGGGACAGGGATTCTATGGCTACACCTTC. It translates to CSARVGQGFYGYTF.

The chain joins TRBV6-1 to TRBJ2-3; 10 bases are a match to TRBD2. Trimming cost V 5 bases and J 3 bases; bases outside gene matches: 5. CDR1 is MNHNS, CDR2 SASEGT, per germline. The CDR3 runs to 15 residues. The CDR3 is CASSPSTSGTDTQYF. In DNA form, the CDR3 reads TGTGCCAGCAGTCCCTCGACTAGCGGGACAGATACGCAGTATTTT.

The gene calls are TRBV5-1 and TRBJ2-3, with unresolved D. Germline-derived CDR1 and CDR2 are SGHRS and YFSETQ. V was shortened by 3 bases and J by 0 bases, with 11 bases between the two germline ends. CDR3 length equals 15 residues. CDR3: CASSYLRPSTDTQYF. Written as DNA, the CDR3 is TGCGCCAGCAGCTACCTACGCCCTAGCACAGATACGCAGTATTTT.

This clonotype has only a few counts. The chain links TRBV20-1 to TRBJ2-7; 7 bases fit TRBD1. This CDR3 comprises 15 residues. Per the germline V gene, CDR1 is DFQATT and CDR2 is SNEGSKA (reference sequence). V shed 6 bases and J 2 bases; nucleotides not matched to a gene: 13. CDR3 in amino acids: CSAQPGQAITYEQYF. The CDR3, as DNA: TGCAGTGCCCAACCCGGACAGGCCATTACCTACGAGCAGTACTTC.

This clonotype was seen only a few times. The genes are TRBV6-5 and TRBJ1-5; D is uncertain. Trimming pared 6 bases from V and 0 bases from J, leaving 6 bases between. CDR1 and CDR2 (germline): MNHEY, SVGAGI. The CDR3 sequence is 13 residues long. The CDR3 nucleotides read TGTGCCAGCAGAGTGAATAGCAATCAGCCCCAGCATTTT. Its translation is CASRVNSNQPQHF.

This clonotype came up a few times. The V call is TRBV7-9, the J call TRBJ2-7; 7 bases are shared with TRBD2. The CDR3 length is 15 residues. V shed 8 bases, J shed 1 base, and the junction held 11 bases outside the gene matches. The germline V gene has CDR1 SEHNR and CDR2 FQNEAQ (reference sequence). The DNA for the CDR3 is TGTGCCAGCTTCTCCCCGGGCGGGGGTTCCTACGAGCAGTACTTC. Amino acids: CASFSPGGGSYEQYF.

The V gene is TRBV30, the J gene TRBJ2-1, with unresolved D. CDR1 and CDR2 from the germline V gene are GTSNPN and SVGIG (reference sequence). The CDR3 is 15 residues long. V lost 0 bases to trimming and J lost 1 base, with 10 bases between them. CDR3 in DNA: TGTGCCTGGAGTGTACGCCTGGATTCCTACAATGAGCAGTTCTTC. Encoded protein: CAWSVRLDSYNEQFF.

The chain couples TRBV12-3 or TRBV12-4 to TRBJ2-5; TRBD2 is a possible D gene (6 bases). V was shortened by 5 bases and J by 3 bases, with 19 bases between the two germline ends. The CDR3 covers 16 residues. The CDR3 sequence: CASSGIAGTWEETQYF. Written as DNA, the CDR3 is TGTGCCAGCAGTGGAATCGCCGGGACTTGGGAAGAGACCCAGTACTTC.

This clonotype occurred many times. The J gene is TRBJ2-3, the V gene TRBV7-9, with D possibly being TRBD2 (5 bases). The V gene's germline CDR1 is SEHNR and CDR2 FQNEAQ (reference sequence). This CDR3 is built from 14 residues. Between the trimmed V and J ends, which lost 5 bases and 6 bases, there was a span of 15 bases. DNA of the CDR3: TGTGCCAGCAGCCCGGACTCCATATGGGATACGCAGTATTTT. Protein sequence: CASSPDSIWDTQYF.

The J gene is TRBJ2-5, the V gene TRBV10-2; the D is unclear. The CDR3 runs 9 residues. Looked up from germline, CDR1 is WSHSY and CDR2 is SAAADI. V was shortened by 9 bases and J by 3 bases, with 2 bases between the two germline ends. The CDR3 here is CAREETQYF. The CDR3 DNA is TGCGCCAGAGAAGAGACCCAGTACTTC.

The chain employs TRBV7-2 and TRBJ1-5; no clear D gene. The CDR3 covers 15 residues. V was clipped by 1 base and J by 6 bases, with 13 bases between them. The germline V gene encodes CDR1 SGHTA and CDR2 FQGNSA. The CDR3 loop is CASSLGVGTSQPQHF. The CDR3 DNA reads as TGTGCCAGCAGCTTAGGGGTGGGTACAAGTCAGCCCCAGCATTTT.

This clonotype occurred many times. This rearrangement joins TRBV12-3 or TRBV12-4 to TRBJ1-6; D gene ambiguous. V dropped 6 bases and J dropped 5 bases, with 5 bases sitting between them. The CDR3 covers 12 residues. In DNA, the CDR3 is TGTGCCAGCAGGCTTGATAATTCACCCCTCCACTTT. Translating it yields CASRLDNSPLHF.

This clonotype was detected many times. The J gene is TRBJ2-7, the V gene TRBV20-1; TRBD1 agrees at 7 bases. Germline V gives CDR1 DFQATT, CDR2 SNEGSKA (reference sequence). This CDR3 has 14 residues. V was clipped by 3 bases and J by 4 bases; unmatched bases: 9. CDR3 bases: TGCAGTGCTAGGCTCCCGGACAGGAGGTACGAGCAGTACTTC. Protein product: CSARLPDRRYEQYF.

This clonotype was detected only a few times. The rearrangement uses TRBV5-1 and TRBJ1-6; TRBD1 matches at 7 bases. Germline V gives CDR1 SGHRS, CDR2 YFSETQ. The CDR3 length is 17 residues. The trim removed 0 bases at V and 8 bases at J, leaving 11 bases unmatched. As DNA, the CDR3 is TGCGCCAGCAGCTTGGAGGTCAGGGGGATTTCTGATTCACCCCTCCACTTT. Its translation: CASSLEVRGISDSPLHF.

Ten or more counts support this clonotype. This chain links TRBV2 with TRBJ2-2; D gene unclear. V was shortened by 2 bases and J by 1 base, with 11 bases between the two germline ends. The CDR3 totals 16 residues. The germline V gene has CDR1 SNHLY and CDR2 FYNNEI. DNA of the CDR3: TGTGCCAGCAGTGAATCCGGCCCCTTGAACACCGGGGAGCTGTTTTTT. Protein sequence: CASSESGPLNTGELFF.

CDR3 DNA sequence: TGTGCCAGCCCTCCAACGGTAACCGGGACAGGACGCACAGATACGCAGTATTTT. Its translation: CASPPTVTGTGRTDTQYF. This chain joins TRBV28 and TRBJ2-3; 8 positions agree with TRBD1. CDR1 and CDR2 from the germline V gene are MDHEN and SYDVKM. The CDR3 runs 18 residues. The trim removed 8 bases at V and 1 base at J, leaving 17 bases unmatched.

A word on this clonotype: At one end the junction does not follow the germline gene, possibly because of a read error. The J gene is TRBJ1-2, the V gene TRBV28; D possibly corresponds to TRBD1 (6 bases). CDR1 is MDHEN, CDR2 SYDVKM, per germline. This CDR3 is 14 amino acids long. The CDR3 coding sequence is TGTGCCAGCAGTTCACAGGGCCAGCGATATGACTACACCTTC. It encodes CASSSQGQRYDYTF.

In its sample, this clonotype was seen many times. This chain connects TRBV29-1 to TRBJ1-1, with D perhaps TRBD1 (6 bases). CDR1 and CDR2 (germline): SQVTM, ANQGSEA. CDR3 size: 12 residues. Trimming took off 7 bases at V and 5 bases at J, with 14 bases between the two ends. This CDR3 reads CSALQGRTEAFF. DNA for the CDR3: TGCAGCGCTTTACAGGGCAGGACTGAAGCTTTCTTT.

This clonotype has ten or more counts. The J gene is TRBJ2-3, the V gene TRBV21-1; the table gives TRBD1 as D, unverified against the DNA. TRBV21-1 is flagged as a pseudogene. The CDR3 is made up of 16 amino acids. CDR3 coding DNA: TGTGCCAGCAGCAAAGAGCCGGGGGGGCACACAGATACGCAGTATTTT. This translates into CASSKEPGGHTDTQYF.